Listed below are T cell receptor beta chains from one sample, sequenced in a study of T cell responses to AZD1222 COVID-19 vaccine. Assay used: immunoSEQ multiplex PCR; TCRdb lists only in-frame clones, some missing. In the table there are 110,000 to 150,000 clones, roughly 92% of which are singletons. The sequencing here drew on peripheral blood, taken on day 0 of AZD1222 vaccination. These TCRs come from an adult in good health. CDR3s include the opening cysteine and the closing phenylalanine or tryptophan. Each record gives: J gene, V gene, D gene, clone size, CDR3 DNA, CDR3 protein. D genes are given only for firm matches. Where a row states a size, it is once, few, many or the class of an expanded clone; other rows omit it.

j_gene: TRBJ1-6; v_gene: TRBV6-4; d_gene: TRBD1; abundance: few; CDR3nt: TGTGCCAGCAGCCCCTCTACAGGGGGCAATTCACCCCTCCACTTT; CDR3aa: CASSPSTGGNSPLHF
j_gene: TRBJ2-3; v_gene: TRBV6-5; d_gene: TRBD2; abundance: -; CDR3nt: TGTGCCAGCAGTTACGGACTAGCGGGATTGGATACGCAGTATTTT; CDR3aa: CASSYGLAGLDTQYF
j_gene: TRBJ1-1; v_gene: TRBV29-1; d_gene: -; abundance: -; CDR3nt: TGCAGCGTTGGGTATGGGGGGACTGAAGCTTTCTTT; CDR3aa: CSVGYGGTEAFF
j_gene: TRBJ2-1; v_gene: TRBV4-2; d_gene: TRBD2; abundance: -; CDR3nt: TGTGCCAGCAGCCAAGATCGGGGGGGAGGGCCCGGCAATGAGCAGTTCTTC; CDR3aa: CASSQDRGGGPGNEQFF
j_gene: TRBJ2-2; v_gene: TRBV5-4; d_gene: TRBD2; abundance: -; CDR3nt: TGTGCCAGCAGCTTGGCCGCACTAGCGGGAACCACCGGGGAGCTGTTTTTT; CDR3aa: CASSLAALAGTTGELFF
j_gene: TRBJ2-7; v_gene: TRBV6-6; d_gene: -; abundance: once; CDR3nt: TGTGCCAGCAGCCCCACAGGCGGCACATACGAGCAGTACTTC; CDR3aa: CASSPTGGTYEQYF
j_gene: TRBJ1-1; v_gene: TRBV5-1; d_gene: -; abundance: -; CDR3nt: TGCGCCAGCATCCCGGGGGGAGGGCTGAACACTGAAGCTTTCTTT; CDR3aa: CASIPGGGLNTEAFF
j_gene: TRBJ1-1; v_gene: TRBV6-2/TRBV6-3; d_gene: TRBD1; abundance: -; CDR3nt: TGTGCCAGCAGTCAGACAGGGTACTACGGTGAAGCTTTCTTT; CDR3aa: CASSQTGYYGEAFF
j_gene: TRBJ2-1; v_gene: TRBV6-4; d_gene: -; abundance: few; CDR3nt: TGTGCCAGCAGTGACTCGGCGTCCGGAGGGAATGAGCAGTTCTTC; CDR3aa: CASSDSASGGNEQFF
j_gene: TRBJ2-6; v_gene: TRBV15; d_gene: TRBD1; abundance: -; CDR3nt: TGTGCCACCAGCAGAGACGGGACAGGGTACTCTGGGGCCAACGTCCTGACTTTC; CDR3aa: CATSRDGTGYSGANVLTF
j_gene: TRBJ2-5; v_gene: TRBV5-1; d_gene: TRBD1; abundance: -; CDR3nt: TGCGCCAGCAGCTTAAATACAGGGGCGGGAGAGACCCAGTACTTC; CDR3aa: CASSLNTGAGETQYF
j_gene: TRBJ1-4; v_gene: TRBV4-1; d_gene: TRBD1; abundance: -; CDR3nt: TGCGCCAGCAGCCTACAGGGGGCGAGGGAAAAACTGTTTTTT; CDR3aa: CASSLQGAREKLFF